Shown below are 24 T cell receptor beta chains from a single sample sequenced in a study of blood T cell repertoires in COVID-19. Some clones are missing from TCRdb's copy, which holds only in-frame ones; the method was immunoSEQ multiplex PCR. The table shows some 340,000 clones, with over 75% occurring only once. What was sequenced was PBMCs or T cells enriched from blood (not recorded which). The source of these receptors is a woman between 25 and 40 years old who had recovered from COVID-19.

This chain uses TRBV7-8 with TRBJ1-3; possible D gene TRBD1, 5 bases. CDR1 and CDR2 (germline): SGHVS, FQNEAQ. This CDR3 is 17 amino acids long. V was clipped by 0 bases and J by 2 bases, with 14 bases between them. The CDR3 nucleotides read TGTGCCAGCAGCTTAGCAGTAAGGACAAATGCTGGAAACACCATATATTTT. Amino acid sequence: CASSLAVRTNAGNTIYF.

The rearrangement links TRBV19 to TRBJ1-1, with TRBD1 as a possible D gene (5 bases). In germline, CDR1 is LNHDA, CDR2 SQIVND (reference sequence). This CDR3 contains 14 residues. V was cut by 6 bases and J by 8 bases, with 19 bases left in between. The CDR3 coding sequence is TGTGCCAGTAGCAAAGGGCAGGGCCTACTCGAAGCTTTCTTT. It is translated as CASSKGQGLLEAFF.

Written as DNA, the CDR3 is TGCGCCAGCAGCTTGCACGGCAGGCCTGAAGCTTTCTTT. This codes for CASSLHGRPEAFF. This chain joins TRBV5-1 and TRBJ1-1, with D uncertain. Germline V gene data show CDR1 as SGHRS and CDR2 as YFSETQ. This CDR3 spans 13 amino acids. V lost 1 base and J 6 bases, leaving 10 bases between the germline ends.

The chain is built from TRBV18 and TRBJ1-2; D is ambiguous. Germline loops: CDR1 KGHSH, CDR2 LQKENI. This CDR3 has 13 amino acids. Trimming cost V 3 bases and J 8 bases, with 13 bases left between them. The CDR3 protein is CASSPDRSGGYTF. The DNA of the CDR3 is TGTGCCAGCTCACCCGATAGGTCCGGGGGCTACACCTTC. Full variable domain (remainder filled in from reference TRBV18 and TRBJ1-2): NAGVMQNPRHLVRRRGQEARLRCSPMKGHSHVYWYRQLPEEGLKFMVYLQKENIIDESGMPKERFSAEFPKEGPSILRIQQVVRGDSAAYFCASSPDRSGGYTFGSGTRLTVV.

The J gene is TRBJ1-4, the V gene TRBV4-2; no firm D call. Trimming removed 0 bases at V and 5 bases at J, with 10 bases between. The CDR3 totals 15 residues. Germline V lookup: CDR1 LGHNA, CDR2 YNFKEQ. The CDR3 DNA reads as TGTGCCAGCAGCCAAGACCAATCACTGAATGAAAAACTGTTTTTT. Translation: CASSQDQSLNEKLFF.

This clone was counted only a few times. The genes are TRBV28 and TRBJ1-5; D possibly corresponds to TRBD1 (5 bases). The V gene lost 3 bases and the J gene lost 7 bases, with 13 bases spanning the gap. The CDR3 length is 14 residues. Germline V gene sequence: CDR1 MDHEN, CDR2 SYDVKM. This CDR3 reads CASSLGGSRQPQHF. The CDR3 nucleotides are TGTGCCAGCAGTTTGGGGGGAAGTCGGCAGCCCCAGCATTTT.

The chain is built from TRBV30 and TRBJ1-4; no clear D gene. Per germline, CDR1 GTSNPN and CDR2 SVGIG (reference sequence). The CDR3 sequence is 12 residues long. V was trimmed by 4 bases and J by 6 bases, leaving 9 bases between them. The CDR3 loop reads CAWTSGDEKLFF. In nucleotides, the CDR3 is TGTGCCTGGACAAGCGGGGATGAAAAACTGTTTTTT.

This chain uses TRBV12-5 with TRBJ1-5; weak D call: TRBD1 (6 bases). This CDR3 region has 15 residues. Germline V CDR1 and CDR2: LGHNT, FRNRAP. V lost 1 base and J lost 4, with 11 bases in between. Here the CDR3 reads CASGLGQVPNQPQHF. The CDR3 nucleotides are TGTGCTAGTGGTTTGGGACAGGTACCTAATCAGCCCCAGCATTTT.

This rearrangement joins TRBV29-1 to TRBJ1-1, with TRBD1 identical over 7 bases. CDR1 is SQVTM and CDR2 is ANQGSEA in the germline V gene. V shed 5 bases, J shed 7 bases, and the junction held 13 bases outside the gene matches. This CDR3 comprises 14 residues. CDR3 DNA: TGCAGCGTTATAAAGCTGGGACAGCCACATGAAGCTTTCTTT. This sequence encodes CSVIKLGQPHEAFF.

As DNA, the CDR3 is TGTGCCAGCAGCTTGAGTCTAGCTAGCACAGATACGCAGTATTTT. It encodes CASSLSLASTDTQYF. The chain uses TRBV5-4 and TRBJ2-3, with TRBD2 as a possible D gene (5 bases). Germline V lookup: CDR1 SGHNT, CDR2 YYREEE (reference sequence). Trimming shortened V by 1 base and J by 0 bases, and 9 bases separated the two germline ends. The CDR3 runs 15 residues.

The rearrangement uses TRBV6-5 and TRBJ1-1, with 10 bases that match TRBD1. The CDR3 runs 15 residues. CDR1 and CDR2 (germline): MNHEY, SVGAGI. Trimming removed 6 bases from V and 0 bases from J; junction bases left unmatched: 4. CDR3 sequence (DNA): TGTGCCAGCAGCCGGGACAGGGGAATGAACACTGAAGCTTTCTTT. Its protein is CASSRDRGMNTEAFF.

The chain joins TRBV28 to TRBJ1-6, with 8 positions matching TRBD1. The CDR3 has 17 residues. CDR1 and CDR2 (germline): MDHEN, SYDVKM. V was pared by 6 bases and J by 10 bases, with 17 bases of the junction left unmatched. The CDR3 sequence: CASRPRTGTGIWSPLHF. The CDR3 bases are TGTGCCAGCAGACCACGGACAGGGACGGGGATATGGTCACCCCTCCACTTT.

This rearrangement joins TRBV3-1 (or the pseudogene TRBV3-2) to TRBJ1-2; D is ambiguous. Trimming stripped 0 bases from V and 4 bases from J, with 9 bases between. CDR1 and CDR2 from the germline V gene are LGHDT and YNNKEL (reference sequence). The CDR3 spans 14 residues. The CDR3, as DNA: TGTGCCAGCAGCCAAGATTTGCGAACCTATGGCTACACCTTC. Its translation: CASSQDLRTYGYTF.

The V call is TRBV6-4, the J call TRBJ1-5; 11 nucleotides line up with TRBD1. Germline-derived CDR1 and CDR2 are MRHNA and SNTAGT. J gave up 2 bases and V 2 bases, and 8 bases lay outside the gene matches. The CDR3 extends over 18 amino acids. Here the CDR3 reads CASSDEDRGLRGNQPQHF. CDR3 DNA sequence: TGTGCCAGCAGTGACGAGGACAGGGGGCTAAGGGGCAATCAGCCCCAGCATTTT.

V is TRBV6-1 and J is TRBJ1-6, with D possibly being TRBD1 (5 bases). Germline lookup yields CDR1 MNHNS and CDR2 SASEGT. The length of the CDR3 is 16 residues. Trimming shortened V by 2 bases and J by 2 bases, and 10 bases separated the two germline ends. The DNA of the CDR3 is TGTGCCAGCAGTGAACACCGGGGGGCCTATAATTCACCCCTCCACTTT. It encodes CASSEHRGAYNSPLHF.

This clone was found once. The gene calls are TRBV11-3 and TRBJ1-1; D possibly corresponds to TRBD1 (5 bases). Per the germline V gene, CDR1 is SGHNT and CDR2 is YENEEA. V was trimmed by 5 bases and J by 1 base, leaving 8 bases between them. The CDR3 has 13 residues. This chain's CDR3 is CASSGGENTEAFF. The CDR3, as DNA: TGTGCCAGCAGCGGGGGGGAGAACACTGAAGCTTTCTTT.

V usage is TRBV7-9 and J usage is TRBJ1-4; 10 bases are shared with TRBD1. The trim removed 5 bases at V and 7 bases at J, leaving 4 bases unmatched. The CDR3 contains 14 residues. Germline-derived CDR1 and CDR2 are SEHNR and FQNEAQ (reference sequence). DNA of the CDR3: TGTGCCAGCAGCAAGGACAGGGGGGCTGAAAAACTGTTTTTT. Protein: CASSKDRGAEKLFF.

The genes are TRBV5-8 and TRBJ2-7; 10 positions match TRBD2. The CDR3 is 15 amino acids. Germline CDR1 reads SGHTS; CDR2 reads YDEGEE. The V segment lost 4 bases and the J segment 6 bases; nucleotides outside the gene matches: 10. The CDR3 nucleotides read TGTGCCAGCAGCGTTAGCGGGGGGAGGATCCCCGAGCAGTACTTC. It is translated as CASSVSGGRIPEQYF.

The rearrangement joins TRBV10-1 to TRBJ1-1; 8 nucleotides align to TRBD1. Trimming cost V 0 bases and J 5 bases; bases outside gene matches: 14. Looked up from germline, CDR1 is WNHNN and CDR2 is SYGVQD (reference sequence). The CDR3 extends over 18 amino acids. The CDR3 bases are TGCGCCAGCAGTGAGTCGGTATTGGCAGGGGGCCGACGGACTGAAGCTTTCTTT. It encodes CASSESVLAGGRRTEAFF.

This chain connects TRBV5-1 to TRBJ2-7; 9 bases map to TRBD1. This CDR3 is 15 amino acids long. V gave up 2 bases and J gave up 7 bases; unmatched junction bases: 10. CDR1 and CDR2 (germline): SGHRS, YFSETQ. CDR3 nucleotide sequence: TGCGCCAGCAGCTTTTACAGGGGGCTTGATTATGAGCAGTACTTC. It is translated as CASSFYRGLDYEQYF.

The rearrangement joins TRBV9 to TRBJ2-1; unclear D gene. Germline values: CDR1 SGDLS, CDR2 YYNGEE. Trimming left V 4 bases short and J 7 bases short, with 12 bases between. The CDR3 length is 13 residues. Here the CDR3 DNA reads TGTGCCAGCAGCCCCAGTTCGTTAAATGAGCAGTTCTTC. This encodes CASSPSSLNEQFF. The full variable domain, with the rest looked up from reference TRBV9 and TRBJ2-1, is DSGVTQTPKHLITATGQRVTLRCSPRSGDLSVYWYQQSLDQGLQFLIQYYNGEERAKGNILERFSAQQFPDLHSELNLSSLELGDSALYFCASSPSSLNEQFFGPGTRLTVL.

J is TRBJ2-7 and V is TRBV15; 8 bases are shared with TRBD1. With 0 bases clipped from V and 5 bases from J, the junction kept 9 bases outside the gene matches. Germline loops: CDR1 LNHNV, CDR2 YYDKDF (reference sequence). CDR3 length: 16 amino acids. CDR3 in DNA: TGTGCCACCAGCAGAGATAGAGGGCAGGGGGCCCACGAGCAGTACTTC. Its translation is CATSRDRGQGAHEQYF.

The chain employs TRBV6-5 and TRBJ2-3, with 7 nucleotides matching TRBD1. Germline trimming cut 8 bases from V and 6 bases from J; bases unmatched to any gene: 8. The CDR3 has 13 amino acids. The germline CDR1 and CDR2 sequences are MNHEY and SVGAGI. The CDR3: CASGDRVKDTQYF. Written as DNA, the CDR3 is TGTGCCAGCGGCGACAGGGTTAAGGATACGCAGTATTTT.

This chain uses TRBV18 with TRBJ1-4; perhaps TRBD1 as D (5 bases). V was trimmed by 3 bases and J by 8 bases, leaving 16 bases between them. Germline-derived CDR1 and CDR2 are KGHSH and LQKENI. The CDR3 consists of 15 residues. The CDR3: CASSPSRGMDEKLFF. CDR3 nucleotide sequence: TGTGCCAGCTCACCGAGTAGGGGAATGGACGAAAAACTGTTTTTT.